This T cell receptor beta chain originates from a study of long-term antiretroviral therapy in people with HIV. Clinicians in the United States treated all participants with HIV. V lost 2 bases and J 3 bases, leaving 16 bases between the germline ends. Germline assignment: CDR1 MNHNS and CDR2 SASEGT. The CDR3 has 16 residues. Survey level was the resolution at which the v3.0 immunoSEQ assay ran. Sequencing aimed at roughly 40,000-50,000 T-cell genomes per sample. Data came from immunoSEQ multiplex PCR; TCRdb stores just in-frame clones and leaves some out. The sample has tens of thousands of clones, roughly 85% seen once. Points from the study as a whole: ART adherence, viral resistance and therapy changes went unrecorded.

Turning to this clone: Its target is unknown.

The clonotype was recovered from a man aged 35-49 years with HIV. This sample comprised unsorted PBMCs, obtained less than 2.5 years after starting antiretroviral therapy. The gene calls are TRBV6-1 and TRBJ1-2; D not certain. The CDR3 DNA is TGTGCCAGCAGTGAACCTACCCTCCCTGCGGACTATGGCTACACCTTC. This encodes CASSEPTLPADYGYTF.